This passage covers 29 T cell receptor beta chains from one sample sequenced in a study of TIL therapy for anti-PD-1-resistant metastatic lung cancer. The immunoSEQ assay was v3. Using immunoSEQ multiplex PCR, the repertoire was profiled, and TCRdb retains in-frame clones only, with some absent. The table lists 20,000 to 30,000 clones, about 60% of them singletons. Time point denoted: pre-treatment sample, taken before nivolumab and TIL therapy. Pleural nodules or supraclavicular lymph nodes made up most of the excised metastases sampled. The sample consisted of tumor tissue, taken at baseline. These receptors originate from a woman aged 30-79 years with non-small cell lung cancer.

A few counts support this clone. The chain joins TRBV7-8 to TRBJ2-1; D may be TRBD2 (6 bases). This CDR3 has 17 residues. V lost 1 base and J lost 8, with 21 bases in between. Per the germline V gene, CDR1 is SGHVS and CDR2 is FQNEAQ. The CDR3 reads CASSLGGRRGRRDEQFF. The CDR3 DNA reads TGTGCCAGCAGCTTAGGTGGGAGGAGGGGACGTCGAGATGAGCAGTTCTTC.

The J gene is TRBJ2-1, the V gene TRBV4-2, with D hard to call. Germline CDR1 LGHNA, CDR2 YNFKEQ. Trimming left V 6 bases short and J 8 bases short, with 20 bases between. CDR3 length: 15 amino acids. The CDR3 bases are TGTGCCAGCAGTCAGACCCTTGTTAGCTCGGATGAGCAGTTCTTC. It encodes CASSQTLVSSDEQFF.

The chain links TRBV30 to TRBJ2-1; TRBD1 is a possible D gene (6 bases). V shed 5 bases and J shed 2 bases, with 10 bases lying between them. The CDR3 covers 13 residues. CDR1 and CDR2 from the germline V gene are GTSNPN and SVGIG (reference sequence). CDR3 residues: CAWARTAYNEQFF. DNA for the CDR3: TGTGCCTGGGCAAGGACAGCCTACAATGAGCAGTTCTTC.

This clone was recorded once. This rearrangement joins TRBV5-5 to TRBJ2-7; weak D call: TRBD2 (6 bases). Deletions cut 1 base from V and 6 bases from J, with 17 bases between. The CDR3 totals 15 residues. Germline V gives CDR1 SGHKS, CDR2 YYEKEE (reference sequence). The CDR3 DNA follows: TGTGCCAGCAGCTTGTTCACTAGCAGCGGTGCCGAGCAGTACTTC. Its translation is CASSLFTSSGAEQYF.

This clone occurred a few times. The rearrangement links TRBV5-1 to TRBJ1-2; D is ambiguous. The CDR3 is 13 amino acids. Between the trimmed V and J ends, which lost 0 bases and 5 bases, there was a span of 8 bases. The germline CDR1 and CDR2 sequences are SGHRS and YFSETQ. DNA for the CDR3: TGCGCCAGCAGCTTGGAGAGGGCTTATGGCTACACCTTC. Translation: CASSLERAYGYTF.

The rearrangement links TRBV5-6 to TRBJ2-1; TRBD2 aligns across 13 bases. Germline CDR1 and CDR2: SGHDT and YYEEEE. The trim removed 0 bases at V and 10 bases at J, leaving 4 bases unmatched. The CDR3 covers 15 residues. Here the CDR3 reads CASSLELAGGMEQFF. The DNA of the CDR3 is TGTGCCAGCAGCTTGGAACTAGCGGGAGGGATGGAGCAGTTCTTC.

Only a few counts were recorded for this clone. This chain connects TRBV30 to TRBJ2-2; no definite D call. V lost 0 bases, J lost 6 bases, and 5 bases lay in between. CDR3 length: 12 amino acids. Germline CDR1 and CDR2: GTSNPN and SVGIG (reference sequence). The DNA of the CDR3 is TGTGCCTGGAGTGTAGTTTCCGGGGAGCTGTTTTTT. It specifies CAWSVVSGELFF.

There are a few counts of this clone. This chain joins TRBV9 and TRBJ1-1; the match to TRBD1 covers 7 bases. The length of the CDR3 is 15 residues. Germline loops: CDR1 SGDLS, CDR2 YYNGEE. The J segment lost 4 bases and the V segment lost 3 bases, leaving 9 bases of the junction unmatched. The CDR3: CASSATTGSLTEAFF. CDR3 in DNA: TGTGCCAGCAGCGCGACGACAGGGAGTCTCACTGAAGCTTTCTTT.

The CDR3 reads CASKLAAGKTYGYTF. The CDR3 DNA reads as TGTGCCAGCAAACTAGCCGCAGGAAAGACCTATGGCTACACCTTC. The chain couples TRBV5-4 to TRBJ1-2; D uncertain. Trimming shortened V by 6 bases and J by 4 bases, and 19 bases separated the two germline ends. The CDR3 spans 15 residues. Germline V gene data show CDR1 as SGHNT and CDR2 as YYREEE (reference sequence).

The V and J genes are TRBV30 and TRBJ1-3; D is uncertain. Germline lookup yields CDR1 GTSNPN and CDR2 SVGIG (reference sequence). This CDR3 has 16 amino acids. V dropped 1 base and J dropped 0 bases, with 13 bases sitting between them. CDR3 bases: TGTGCCTGGAGTGACTGGGGTTTAAACTCTGGAAACACCATATATTTT. It translates to CAWSDWGLNSGNTIYF.

This clone was observed a few times. The chain couples TRBV10-3 to TRBJ2-1; TRBD2 might be the D (5 bases). V dropped 3 bases and J dropped 9 bases, with 12 bases sitting between them. From germline, CDR1 is ENHRY and CDR2 SYGVKD. The CDR3 length is 13 residues. The CDR3 DNA reads TGTGCCATCAGTGAATGGATGGGAGTTGAGCAGTTCTTC. The encoded protein is CAISEWMGVEQFF.

This clone was seen a single time. The chain combines TRBV5-6 with TRBJ1-3; D gene ambiguous. V lost 4 bases, J lost 4 bases, and 9 bases lay in between. The germline gives CDR1 SGHDT, CDR2 YYEEEE. There are 13 residues in the CDR3. CDR3 loop: CASSPSGGNTIYF. The CDR3, as DNA: TGTGCCAGCAGCCCATCTGGGGGAAACACCATATATTTT. Together with reference TRBV5-6 and TRBJ1-3, the CDR3 gives the full variable domain: DAGVTQSPTHLIKTRGQQVTLRCSPKSGHDTVSWYQQALGQGPQFIFQYYEEEERQRGNFPDRFSGHQFPNYSSELNVNALLLGDSALYLCASSPSGGNTIYFGEGSWLTVV.

In its sample, this clone was seen once. In DNA, the CDR3 is TGTGCCAGCAGTGATGTAGGGGGCGCCGATGGCTACACCTTC. This translates into CASSDVGGADGYTF. The rearrangement joins TRBV6-1 to TRBJ1-2; 7 bases map to TRBD1. The CDR3 is made up of 14 amino acids. In germline, CDR1 is MNHNS, CDR2 SASEGT. V lost 3 bases, J lost 6 bases, and 7 bases stayed unmatched.

CDR3: CAWSAGPIRSTNEKLFF. The DNA for the CDR3 is TGTGCCTGGAGTGCCGGCCCTATTCGATCAACTAATGAAAAACTGTTTTTT. V usage is TRBV30 and J usage is TRBJ1-4, with unresolved D. CDR1 is GTSNPN, CDR2 SVGIG, per germline (reference sequence). The germline V and J ends were trimmed by 1 base and 0 bases, with 15 bases remaining between them. The CDR3 has 17 residues.

The chain has TRBV7-8 and TRBJ2-1; 8 bases line up with TRBD2. The CDR3 has 16 amino acids. The trim removed 3 bases at V and 7 bases at J, leaving 11 bases unmatched. Germline V gives CDR1 SGHVS, CDR2 FQNEAQ. In DNA form, the CDR3 reads TGTGCCAGCAGCTTTCGTGGGACTAGATCTACGAATGAGCAGTTCTTC. This codes for CASSFRGTRSTNEQFF.

The CDR3 sequence: CASSGLAGTGELFF. The CDR3 DNA sequence: TGTGCCAGCAGCGGACTAGCCGGGACCGGGGAGCTGTTTTTT. The V gene is TRBV6-5, the J gene TRBJ2-2; TRBD2 matches at 8 bases. Germline V gives CDR1 MNHEY, CDR2 SVGAGI. This CDR3 spans 14 amino acids. J was trimmed by 5 bases and V by 6 bases; bases with no gene match: 5.

The chain uses TRBV5-4 and TRBJ1-2, with D tentatively TRBD1 (5 bases). Trimming cost V 6 bases and J 3 bases, with 12 bases left between them. The CDR3 is made up of 13 amino acids. Germline-derived CDR1 and CDR2 are SGHNT and YYREEE (reference sequence). CDR3 in DNA: TGTGCCAGCACTGGGGGGATTGACTATGGCTACACCTTC. This gives the protein CASTGGIDYGYTF.

This clone was recorded many times. The rearrangement uses TRBV14 and TRBJ2-7; D is uncertain. Germline loops: CDR1 SGHDN, CDR2 FVKESK. This CDR3 has 12 amino acids. The V and J ends lost 0 bases and 4 bases respectively, with 4 bases between them. DNA for the CDR3: TGTGCCAGCAGCCAAGATTTTTACGAGCAGTACTTC. Protein: CASSQDFYEQYF.

V usage is TRBV7-7 and J usage is TRBJ2-3; 9 bases are shared with TRBD2. The CDR3 contains 15 residues. Germline trimming cut 5 bases from V and 1 base from J; bases unmatched to any gene: 4. The germline gives CDR1 SSHAT, CDR2 FNYEAQ (reference sequence). CDR3 in amino acids: CASSPSGTGTDTQYF. The CDR3 DNA is TGTGCCAGCAGCCCTAGCGGGACGGGCACAGATACGCAGTATTTT.

CDR3 sequence reads: CASSYSGSSYNEQFF. The CDR3 DNA is TGTGCCAGCAGTTATTCAGGGAGCTCCTACAATGAGCAGTTCTTC. The V gene is TRBV27, the J gene TRBJ2-1; perhaps D is TRBD1 or TRBD2 (5 bases each). V lost 4 bases, J lost 0 bases, and 10 bases lay in between. CDR1 is MNHEY and CDR2 is SMNVEV in the germline V gene (reference sequence). This CDR3 comprises 15 residues.

The chain uses TRBV11-2 and TRBJ1-2; no firm D call. This CDR3 has 13 residues. Trimming pared 0 bases from V and 8 bases from J, leaving 10 bases between. In germline, CDR1 is SGHAT, CDR2 FQNNGV. The CDR3 is CASSLDQRIGYTF. The CDR3 coding sequence is TGTGCCAGCAGCTTAGATCAACGGATCGGCTACACCTTC.

This clone has only a few counts. The V gene is TRBV9, the J gene TRBJ1-1; D possibly corresponds to TRBD1 (6 bases). V was trimmed by 3 bases and J by 1 base, leaving 13 bases between them. This CDR3 region has 15 residues. Germline CDR1 reads SGDLS; CDR2 reads YYNGEE. Here the CDR3 reads CASSAAGTRNTEAFF. DNA of the CDR3: TGTGCCAGCAGCGCCGCCGGGACACGGAACACTGAAGCTTTCTTT.

The chain links TRBV5-6 to TRBJ2-1; D unresolved. The V gene's germline CDR1 is SGHDT and CDR2 YYEEEE. Trimming left V 1 base short and J 0 bases short, with 8 bases between. There are 15 residues in the CDR3. The CDR3 region has the DNA TGTGCCAGCAGCTTGTCGCCCTCCTCCTACAATGAGCAGTTCTTC. Its translation is CASSLSPSSYNEQFF.

V is TRBV19 and J is TRBJ1-5; D not resolved. CDR1 and CDR2 (germline): LNHDA, SQIVND (reference sequence). The CDR3 covers 12 residues. The V end was cut by 3 bases, the J end by 4 bases, with 4 bases between. CDR3 sequence: CASSMLNQPQHF. CDR3 in DNA: TGTGCCAGTAGTATGTTGAATCAGCCCCAGCATTTT.

The chain has TRBV2 and TRBJ2-7, with D unresolved. Looked up from germline, CDR1 is SNHLY and CDR2 is FYNNEI. This CDR3 is built from 11 residues. Trimming shortened V by 8 bases and J by 1 base, and 6 bases separated the two germline ends. CDR3: CASFGSYEQYF. The CDR3 DNA reads as TGTGCCAGCTTCGGTTCCTACGAGCAGTACTTC.

The chain uses TRBV6-1 and TRBJ2-7; TRBD2 matches 11 bases. The trim removed 3 bases at V and 2 bases at J, leaving 6 bases unmatched. Germline CDR1 reads MNHNS; CDR2 reads SASEGT. This CDR3 has 16 residues. The CDR3 spells CASSEVLAGDPYEQYF. As DNA, the CDR3 is TGTGCCAGCAGTGAGGTACTAGCGGGAGACCCCTACGAGCAGTACTTC.

This sequence joins TRBV30 and TRBJ2-4; the D call may be TRBD1 or TRBD2 (5 bases each). With 7 bases removed from V and 2 bases from J, the gap between germline ends came to 12 bases. CDR1 is GTSNPN, CDR2 SVGIG, per germline (reference sequence). There are 13 residues in the CDR3. CDR3 protein: CALSGTTKNIQYF. CDR3 coding DNA: TGTGCCTTATCCGGGACGACCAAAAACATTCAGTACTTC.

Concerning this clone itself: Germline is not matched at one junction end, which may reflect a read error. The chain links TRBV4-1 to TRBJ1-2; D remains ambiguous. CDR1 is MGHRA, CDR2 YSYEKL, per germline. The CDR3 is made up of 16 amino acids. The CDR3 protein is CASSQADTHTNYGYTF. The CDR3 coding sequence is TGCGCCAGCAGTCAAGCCGACACCCATACAAACTATGGCTACACCTTC.

The sample holds one count of this clone. The CDR3 protein is CATITGSYGYTF. For the CDR3, the DNA is TGTGCCACGATTACAGGGAGCTATGGCTACACCTTC. The chain combines TRBV6-6 with TRBJ1-2; possible D gene TRBD1, 6 bases. This CDR3 is built from 12 residues. V shed 10 bases and J shed 4 bases, with 13 bases lying between them. The germline V gene encodes CDR1 MNHNY and CDR2 SVGAGI (reference sequence).